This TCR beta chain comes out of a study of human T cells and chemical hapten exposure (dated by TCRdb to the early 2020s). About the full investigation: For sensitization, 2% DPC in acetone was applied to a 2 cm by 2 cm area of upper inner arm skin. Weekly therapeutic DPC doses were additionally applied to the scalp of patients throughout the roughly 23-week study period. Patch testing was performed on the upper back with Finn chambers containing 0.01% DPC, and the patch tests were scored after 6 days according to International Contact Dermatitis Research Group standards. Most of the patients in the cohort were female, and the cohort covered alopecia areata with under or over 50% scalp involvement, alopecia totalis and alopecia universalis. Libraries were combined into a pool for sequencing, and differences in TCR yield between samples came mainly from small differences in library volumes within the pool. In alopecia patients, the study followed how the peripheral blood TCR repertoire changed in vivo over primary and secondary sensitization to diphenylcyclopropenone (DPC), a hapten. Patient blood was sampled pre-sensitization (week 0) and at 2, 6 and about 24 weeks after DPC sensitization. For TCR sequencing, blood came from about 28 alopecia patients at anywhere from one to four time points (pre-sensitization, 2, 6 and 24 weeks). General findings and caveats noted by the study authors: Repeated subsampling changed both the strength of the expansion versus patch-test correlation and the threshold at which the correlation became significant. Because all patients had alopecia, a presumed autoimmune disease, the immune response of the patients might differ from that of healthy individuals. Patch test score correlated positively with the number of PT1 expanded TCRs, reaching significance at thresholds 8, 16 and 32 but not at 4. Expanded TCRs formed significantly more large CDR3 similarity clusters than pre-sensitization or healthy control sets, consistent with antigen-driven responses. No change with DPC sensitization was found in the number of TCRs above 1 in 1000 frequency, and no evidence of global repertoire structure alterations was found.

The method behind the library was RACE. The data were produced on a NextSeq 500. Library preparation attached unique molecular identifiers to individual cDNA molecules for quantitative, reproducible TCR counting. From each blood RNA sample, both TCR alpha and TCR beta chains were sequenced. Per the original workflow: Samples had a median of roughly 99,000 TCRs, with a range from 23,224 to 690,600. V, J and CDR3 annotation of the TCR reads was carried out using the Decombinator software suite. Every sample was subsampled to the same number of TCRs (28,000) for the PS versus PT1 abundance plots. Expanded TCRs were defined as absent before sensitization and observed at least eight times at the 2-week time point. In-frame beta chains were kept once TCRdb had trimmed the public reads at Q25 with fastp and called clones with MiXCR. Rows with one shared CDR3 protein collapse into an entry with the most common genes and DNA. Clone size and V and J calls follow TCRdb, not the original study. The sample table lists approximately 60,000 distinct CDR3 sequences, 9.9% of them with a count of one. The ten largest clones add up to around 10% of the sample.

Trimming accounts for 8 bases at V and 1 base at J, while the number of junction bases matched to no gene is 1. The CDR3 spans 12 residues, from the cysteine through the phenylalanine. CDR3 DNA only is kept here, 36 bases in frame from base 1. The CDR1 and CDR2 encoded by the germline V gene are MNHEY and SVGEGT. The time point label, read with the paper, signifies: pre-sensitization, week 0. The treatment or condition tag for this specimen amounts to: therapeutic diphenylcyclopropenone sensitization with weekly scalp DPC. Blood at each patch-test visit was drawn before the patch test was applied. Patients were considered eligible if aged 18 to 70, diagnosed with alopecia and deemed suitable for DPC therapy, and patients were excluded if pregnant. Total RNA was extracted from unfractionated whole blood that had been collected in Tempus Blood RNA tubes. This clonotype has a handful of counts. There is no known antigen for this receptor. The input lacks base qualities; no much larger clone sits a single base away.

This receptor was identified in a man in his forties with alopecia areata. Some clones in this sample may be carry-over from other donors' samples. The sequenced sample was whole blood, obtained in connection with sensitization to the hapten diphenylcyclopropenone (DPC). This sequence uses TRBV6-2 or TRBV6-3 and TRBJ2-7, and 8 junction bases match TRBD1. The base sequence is TGTGCCAGCGGGGACAGGTCCTACGAGCAGTACTTC. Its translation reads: CASGDRSYEQYF.